These 7 T cell receptor beta chains originate from one sample sequenced in a study of CD8 T cells in Susac syndrome. RNA, at about 0.5 to 1 ug, was reverse transcribed with random hexamers. TCRdb reprocessed the immunoSEQ multiplex PCR reads via MiXCR and lists one record per CDR3 protein. The sample has about 160,000 distinct CDR3 sequences, roughly 94% seen once. Sequencing used CD4+ T cells from PBMCs. Receptor source: a human donor with multiple sclerosis.

This clonotype has only one observation. V gene TRBV19 combines with J gene TRBJ2-5; D may be TRBD1 (6 bases). Germline V gene sequence: CDR1 LNHDA, CDR2 SQIVND (reference sequence). The CDR3 totals 13 residues. Trimming cost V 5 bases and J 3 bases, with 10 bases left between them. The CDR3 spells CASSWDIEETQYF. The CDR3 coding sequence is TGTGCCAGTAGTTGGGACATCGAAGAGACCCAGTACTTC.

V is TRBV30 and J is TRBJ2-5; D ambiguous. V was shortened by 3 bases and J by 7 bases, with 15 bases between the two germline ends. Germline-derived CDR1 and CDR2 are GTSNPN and SVGIG (reference sequence). The CDR3 totals 13 residues. The CDR3 here is CAWRANMIGTQYF. In nucleotides, the CDR3 is TGTGCCTGGAGGGCCAACATGATCGGGACCCAGTACTTC.

V and J are TRBV12-3 or TRBV12-4 and TRBJ1-1; D remains ambiguous. Deletions cut 3 bases from V and 0 bases from J, with 5 bases between. The CDR3 spans 13 residues. The CDR3 loop is CASSFRLNTEAFF. The CDR3 coding sequence is TGTGCCAGCAGTTTCCGGCTGAACACTGAAGCTTTCTTT.

The chain links TRBV19 to TRBJ2-2, with 12 bases lining up with TRBD2. CDR1 is LNHDA and CDR2 is SQIVND in the germline V gene (reference sequence). Unmatched junction bases numbered 2, after V lost 4 bases and J lost 5 bases. This CDR3 region has 15 residues. The CDR3 region is CASSTGTSGTGELFF. As DNA, the CDR3 is TGTGCCAGTAGTACCGGGACTAGCGGGACCGGGGAGCTGTTTTTT. The full variable domain, completed using reference TRBV19 and TRBJ2-2, is DGGITQSPKYLFRKEGQNVTLSCEQNLNHDAMYWYRQDPGQGLRLIYYSQIVNDFQKGDIAEGYSVSREKKESFPLTVTSAQKNPTAFYLCASSTGTSGTGELFFGEGSRLTVL.

The rearrangement joins TRBV6-5 to TRBJ1-1; D is uncertain. The CDR3 sequence is 12 residues long. Trimming stripped 1 base from V and 7 bases from J, with 7 bases between. Germline V lookup: CDR1 MNHEY, CDR2 SVGAGI. As DNA, the CDR3 is TGTGCCAGCAGTTACTTCGACGGTGAAGCTTTCTTT. Residues: CASSYFDGEAFF.

The genes are TRBV3-1 and TRBJ1-1, with D unresolved. V was trimmed by 4 bases and J by 7 bases, leaving 13 bases between them. This CDR3 is built from 13 residues. In germline, CDR1 is LGHDT, CDR2 YNNKEL (reference sequence). CDR3 region: CASSPSQQLEAFF. The CDR3 DNA is TGTGCCAGCAGCCCCTCCCAACAGCTTGAAGCTTTCTTT.

The rearrangement links TRBV4-1 to TRBJ2-1, with 14 nucleotides matching TRBD2. Looked up from germline, CDR1 is MGHRA and CDR2 is YSYEKL. This CDR3 has 17 amino acids. J gave up 9 bases and V 0 bases, and 7 bases lay outside the gene matches. In DNA, the CDR3 is TGCGCCAGCAGCCAAGATCCGGGGACTAGCGGGAGTGGTGAGCAGTTCTTC. It is translated as CASSQDPGTSGSGEQFF.